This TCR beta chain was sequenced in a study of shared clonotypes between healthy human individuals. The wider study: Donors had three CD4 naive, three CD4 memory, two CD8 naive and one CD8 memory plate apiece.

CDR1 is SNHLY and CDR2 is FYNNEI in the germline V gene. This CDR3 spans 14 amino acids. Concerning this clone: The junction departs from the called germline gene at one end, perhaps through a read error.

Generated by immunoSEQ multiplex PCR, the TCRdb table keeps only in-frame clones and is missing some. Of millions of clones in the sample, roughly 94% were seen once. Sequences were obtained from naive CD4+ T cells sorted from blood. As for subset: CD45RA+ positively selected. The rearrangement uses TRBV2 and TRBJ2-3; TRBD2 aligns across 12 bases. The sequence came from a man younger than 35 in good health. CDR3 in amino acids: CASSEAGSGTSGFF. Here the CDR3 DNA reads TGTGCCAGCAGTGAAGCAGGTTCCGGGACTAGCGGGTTTTTT.